This T cell receptor (beta chain) was profiled in a study of identical twins. MiXCR, run by TCRdb on the 5' RACE reads, gives a single entry per CDR3 protein. The sample holds about 530,000 distinct CDR3 sequences; approximately 20% are singletons and the top ten take approximately 0.49%. Looked up from germline, CDR1 is SGDLS and CDR2 is YYNGEE. V gave up 4 bases and J gave up 6 bases; unmatched junction bases: 4. CDR3 size: 13 residues. In addition, the sample was reused for a study of yellow fever vaccine responses in identical twins.

This sequence was found in a woman younger than 35 in good health. The V gene is TRBV9, the J gene TRBJ2-1; 7 positions agree with TRBD1. The specimen sequenced was CD4+ T cells sorted from blood. CDR3 nucleotide sequence: TGTGCCAGCAGCTTGACAGGGACCAATGAGCAGTTCTTC. Translating gives CASSLTGTNEQFF. The whole variable domain, filled in from reference TRBV9 and TRBJ2-1, reads DSGVTQTPKHLITATGQRVTLRCSPRSGDLSVYWYQQSLDQGLQFLIQYYNGEERAKGNILERFSAQQFPDLHSELNLSSLELGDSALYFCASSLTGTNEQFFGPGTRLTVL.